This T cell receptor (beta chain) was obtained from a study of blood T cell repertoires in COVID-19. Study-wide background: The samples span acute and convalescent COVID-19 from the United States, Italy and Spain. In each case, the material was cDNA or gDNA derived from T cells, B-cell-depleted T cells, or PBMCs.

Data came from immunoSEQ multiplex PCR; TCRdb stores just in-frame clones and leaves some out. This sample has fewer than 110,000 clones, with approximately 90% found just once. CDR1 and CDR2 (germline): MDHEN, SYDVKM. Trimming took 7 bases from V and 5 from J, leaving 14 bases between them. The CDR3 has 13 residues. The material sequenced was peripheral blood. The clonotype comes from a man aged 45 to 65 with acute or convalescent COVID-19. The chain uses TRBV28 and TRBJ1-2; D is possibly TRBD1 (5 bases). This CDR3 reads CASTTQDLYGYTF. The CDR3 DNA reads TGTGCCAGCACCACACAGGACCTTTATGGCTACACCTTC.